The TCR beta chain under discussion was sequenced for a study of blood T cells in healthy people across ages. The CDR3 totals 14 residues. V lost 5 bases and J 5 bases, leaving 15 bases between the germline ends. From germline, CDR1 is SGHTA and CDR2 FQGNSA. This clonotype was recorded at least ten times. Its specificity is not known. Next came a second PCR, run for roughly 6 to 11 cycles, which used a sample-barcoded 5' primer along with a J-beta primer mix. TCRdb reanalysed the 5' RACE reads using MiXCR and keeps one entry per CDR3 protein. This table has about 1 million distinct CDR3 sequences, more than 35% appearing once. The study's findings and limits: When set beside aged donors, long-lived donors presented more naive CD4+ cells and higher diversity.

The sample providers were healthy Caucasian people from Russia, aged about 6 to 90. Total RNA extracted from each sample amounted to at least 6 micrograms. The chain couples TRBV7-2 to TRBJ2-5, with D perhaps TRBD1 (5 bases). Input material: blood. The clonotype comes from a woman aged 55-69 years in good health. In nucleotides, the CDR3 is TGTGCCAGCAGCCTCAGGGTGGTTCGCGAGACCCAGTACTTC. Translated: CASSLRVVRETQYF.